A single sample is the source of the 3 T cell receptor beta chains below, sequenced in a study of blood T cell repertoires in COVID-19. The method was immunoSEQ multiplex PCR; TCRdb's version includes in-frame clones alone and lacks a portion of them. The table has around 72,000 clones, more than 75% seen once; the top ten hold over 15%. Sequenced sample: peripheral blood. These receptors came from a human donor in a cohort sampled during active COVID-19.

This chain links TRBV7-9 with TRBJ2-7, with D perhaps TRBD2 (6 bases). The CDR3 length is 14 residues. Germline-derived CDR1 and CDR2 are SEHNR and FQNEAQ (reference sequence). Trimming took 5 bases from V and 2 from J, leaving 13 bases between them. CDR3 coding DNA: TGTGCCAGCAGCCCCATCGGGGAGGCCTACGAGCAGTACTTC. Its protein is CASSPIGEAYEQYF.

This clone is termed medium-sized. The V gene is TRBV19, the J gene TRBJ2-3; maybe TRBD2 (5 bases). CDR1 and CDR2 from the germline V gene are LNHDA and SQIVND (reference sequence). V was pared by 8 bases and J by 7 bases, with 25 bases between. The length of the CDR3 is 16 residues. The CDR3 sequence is CASLLRVRRVDHTQYF. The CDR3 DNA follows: TGTGCCAGTCTCCTAAGGGTGCGGCGGGTGGATCATACGCAGTATTTT.

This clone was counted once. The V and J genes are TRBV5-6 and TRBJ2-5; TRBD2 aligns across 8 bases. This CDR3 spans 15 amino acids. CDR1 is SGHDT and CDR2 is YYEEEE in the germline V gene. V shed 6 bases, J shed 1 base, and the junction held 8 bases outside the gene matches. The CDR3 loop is CASTPGLVGQETQYF. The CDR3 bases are TGTGCCAGCACCCCGGGACTAGTGGGCCAAGAGACCCAGTACTTC.